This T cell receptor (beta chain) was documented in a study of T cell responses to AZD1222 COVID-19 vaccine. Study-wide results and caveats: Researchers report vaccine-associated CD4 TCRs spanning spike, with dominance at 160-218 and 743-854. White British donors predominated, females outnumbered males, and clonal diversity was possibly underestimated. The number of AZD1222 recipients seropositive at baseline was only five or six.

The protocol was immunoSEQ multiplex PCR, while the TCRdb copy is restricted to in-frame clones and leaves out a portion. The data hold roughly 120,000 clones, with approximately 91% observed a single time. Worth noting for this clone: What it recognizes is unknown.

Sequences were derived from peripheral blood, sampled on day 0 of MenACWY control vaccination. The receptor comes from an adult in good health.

This chain's CDR3 is CAWMPGGGSEAFF. CDR3 DNA: TGTGCCTGGATGCCAGGGGGCGGGTCTGAAGCTTTCTTT. The genes are TRBV30 and TRBJ1-1; 8 positions match TRBD1. The CDR3 contains 13 residues. CDR1 GTSNPN and CDR2 SVGIG come from the germline V gene (reference sequence). Trimming cost V 4 bases and J 6 bases; bases outside gene matches: 7.